The clone carrying this T cell receptor (beta chain) has at least ten counts. The data were obtained in a study of CD8 T cells in ankylosing spondylitis. V was clipped by 5 bases and J by 2 bases, with 17 bases between them. Germline V lookup: CDR1 SGHVS, CDR2 FQNEAQ. The CDR3 sequence is 16 residues long. TCRdb reprocessed the 5' RACE reads with MiXCR, giving one entry per CDR3 protein. The sample contains 30,000 to 45,000 distinct CDR3 sequences, around 10% of which appear only once. Sequencing was performed on blood, either unsorted or a sorted T cell fraction (not recorded which). This receptor was obtained from a male donor with ankylosing spondylitis or in good health (not recorded which). The chain carries TRBV7-8 and TRBJ2-3; possible D gene TRBD1, 5 bases. The CDR3 DNA sequence: TGTGCCAGCAGCGAAATGTGGGGCTTATACACAGATACGCAGTATTTT. Its translation is CASSEMWGLYTDTQYF. Full variable domain (outside the CDR3, taken from reference TRBV7-8 and TRBJ2-3): GAGVSQSPRYKVAKRGQDVALRCDPISGHVSLFWYQQALGQGPEFLTYFQNEAQLDKSGLPSDRFFAERPEGSVSTLKIQRTQQEDSAVYLCASSEMWGLYTDTQYFGPGTRLTVL.